This is a list of T cell receptor beta chains from one sample in a study of blood T cell repertoires in COVID-19. Measured with immunoSEQ multiplex PCR; TCRdb has only the in-frame clones, and not every one. Among tens of thousands of clones, around 85% were seen once, and the ten largest hold under 6%. The source material was peripheral blood. These receptors came from a man of 80 years or more with acute or convalescent COVID-19. The CDR3 runs from the conserved cysteine through the conserved F or W. D genes are given only for firm matches. Clone size is stated in some rows and not others, as once, few, many or a class when expanded.

D gene	J gene	clone size	V gene	CDR3 protein	CDR3 DNA
TRBD1	TRBJ2-1	once	TRBV18	CASSPPSTGDRNEQFF	TGTGCCAGCTCACCACCGTCTACAGGGGATCGCAATGAGCAGTTCTTC
TRBD2	TRBJ2-3	once	TRBV5-5	CASSALRGLAGRTDTQYF	TGTGCCAGCAGCGCCCTCCGGGGACTAGCGGGACGCACAGATACGCAGTATTTT
.	TRBJ2-3	.	TRBV25-1	CASSESGPKDTQYF	TGTGCCAGCAGTGAATCAGGGCCGAAGGATACGCAGTATTTT
.	TRBJ2-5	.	TRBV30	CACTFSSAQETQYF	TGTGCCTGTACCTTTTCTAGCGCACAAGAGACCCAGTACTTC
.	TRBJ2-4	.	TRBV10-1	CASSEQPLLAKNIQYF	TGCGCCAGCAGTGAGCAACCCCTACTAGCCAAAAACATTCAGTACTTC
.	TRBJ2-2	.	TRBV7-3	CASSLKQGGELFF	TGTGCCAGCAGCTTAAAGCAGGGCGGGGAGCTGTTTTTT
.	TRBJ1-4	.	TRBV24-1	CATSDSDSTNEKLFF	TGTGCCACCAGTGACTCGGACAGCACTAATGAAAAACTGTTTTTT
.	TRBJ2-3	.	TRBV30	CAWSAPPNSGITDTQYF	TGTGCCTGGAGTGCTCCCCCAAACAGTGGAATCACAGATACGCAGTATTTT
.	TRBJ1-3	.	TRBV9	CASSVERGYSGNTIYF	TGTGCCAGCAGCGTAGAAAGGGGGTACTCTGGAAACACCATATATTTT
TRBD1	TRBJ2-7	.	TRBV29-1	CSVERQGEQYF	TGCAGCGTTGAGCGACAGGGCGAGCAGTACTTC
.	TRBJ2-7	.	TRBV28	CASSPGLIEQYF	TGTGCCAGCAGCCCGGGGTTGATCGAGCAGTACTTC
.	TRBJ2-5	.	TRBV5-4	CASSLVREETQYF	TGTGCCAGCAGCTTGGTAAGGGAGGAGACCCAGTACTTC
TRBD1	TRBJ2-7	few	TRBV7-9	CASSPGQGPYEQYF	TGTGCCAGCAGCCCCGGACAGGGTCCCTACGAGCAGTACTTC
TRBD1	TRBJ2-5	.	TRBV27	CASRLDPSGGKTQYF	TGTGCCAGCAGACTCGATCCCTCAGGGGGTAAGACCCAGTACTTC
.	TRBJ2-3	.	TRBV18	CASSPSGGTDTQYF	TGTGCCAGCTCACCCTCTGGGGGGACAGATACGCAGTATTTT
TRBD2	TRBJ2-5	.	TRBV5-6	CASSSKRELGTQYF	TGTGCCAGCAGCTCGAAGCGGGAGTTAGGGACCCAGTACTTC
TRBD1	TRBJ1-1	.	TRBV7-2	CASSLVGQGAEAFF	TGTGCCAGCAGCTTAGTGGGACAGGGGGCCGAAGCTTTCTTT
TRBD1	TRBJ1-4	.	TRBV24-1	CATSDLRLVTGDGSKVFEKLFF	TGTGCCACCAGTGATTTGCGTCTAGTGACAGGGGATGGGTCCAAGGTATTTGAAAAACTGTTTTTT
TRBD2	TRBJ2-1	.	TRBV7-2	CASSSTSGGHNEQFF	TGTGCCAGCAGCTCAACTAGCGGGGGGCACAATGAGCAGTTCTTC
.	TRBJ2-3	.	TRBV5-1	CASSLIGTGTDTQYF	TGCGCCAGCAGCTTAATAGGGACTGGCACAGATACGCAGTATTTT
.	TRBJ1-6	.	TRBV6-1	CASSEGYLNSPLHF	TGTGCCAGCAGTGAAGGCTACCTTAATTCACCCCTCCACTTT